This TCR beta chain was obtained from a study of T cell repertoires in cytomegalovirus infection. Looking at the study overall: CMV infection together with matching HLA type was indicated by public TCR beta signatures.

Remarks on this clonotype: No antigen is known for it.

V was clipped by 4 bases and J by 7 bases, with 19 bases between them. Germline CDR1 reads LGHNA; CDR2 reads YNFKEQ. This CDR3 has 16 amino acids. TCRdb re-called the reads through MiXCR, storing one row per CDR3 protein. Of approximately 600,000 distinct CDR3 sequences in the sample, 35% to 50% were seen once. This clonotype was sampled from a human donor in good health (CMV status not recorded). Some clones in this sample may be carry-over from other donors' samples. The genes are TRBV4-2 and TRBJ1-4, with TRBD1 as a possible D gene (5 bases). The sequencing here drew on cultured PBMCs, taken from culture after CMV antigen stimulation. Here the CDR3 reads CASSPAETGGSEKLFF. CDR3 bases: TGTGCCAGCAGCCCCGCCGAGACGGGGGGGAGTGAAAAACTGTTTTTT.